The T cell receptor beta chain described here comes from a study of cytomegalovirus exposure and HLA in healthy donors. This clone was recorded once. Antigen unknown. Overall study results and limits: Serostatus for CMV was the only available immune exposure information. Evidence from a later analysis indicated that most CMV-associated TCR beta chains looked HLA-restricted. Rare TCR sequences dominated, though some public TCRs recurred in many donors.

The PCR contained 60 Vbeta and 13 Jbeta primers. Using immunoSEQ multiplex PCR, the repertoire was profiled, and TCRdb retains in-frame clones only, with some absent. The table includes 110,000 to 150,000 clones, 70% to 80% detected once. The sequenced material came from PBMCs. The receptor was derived from a woman between 55 and 75 years old in good health and CMV-seropositive.

The CDR3 DNA sequence: TGTGCCAGCAGTTCCTACAGGGATGAGCAGTACTTC. Amino acids: CASSSYRDEQYF. The chain couples TRBV28 to TRBJ2-7; D possibly corresponds to TRBD1 (6 bases). Germline CDR1 MDHEN, CDR2 SYDVKM. This CDR3 has 12 amino acids. V lost 4 bases to trimming and J lost 7 bases, with 11 bases between them.